The clone carrying this TCR beta chain has a handful of counts. This specimen belongs to a study of CD8 T cells in ankylosing spondylitis. This CDR3 spans 12 amino acids. Trimming removed 7 bases from V and 2 bases from J, with 8 bases in between. As the method for making TCR beta libraries, quantitative 5'-RACE with molecular barcodes was used. TCRdb called the 5' RACE reads again in MiXCR, with one record for every CDR3 protein. The sample yields roughly 240,000 distinct CDR3 sequences, roughly 8.2% seen once. The sequence came from a female donor with ankylosing spondylitis or in good health (not recorded which). The chain couples TRBV12-3 or TRBV12-4 to TRBJ2-5; maybe TRBD2 (5 bases). Sequencing used blood, either unsorted or a sorted T cell fraction (not recorded which). The CDR3 spells CASTRGQETQYF. CDR3 bases: TGTGCCAGCACCCGGGGACAAGAGACCCAGTACTTC.